This is a list of T cell receptor beta chains from one sample in a study of CD8+ T cells in alopecia areata. Profiled with immunoSEQ multiplex PCR; TCRdb holds only in-frame clones, not every one. The top ten clones hold roughly 25% of a sample with 100,000 to 130,000 clones, over 55% of them seen once. The sequencing input was NKG2D-low CD8+ T cells sorted from blood. These receptors were taken from a human donor with alopecia areata. CDR3s include the opening cysteine and the closing phenylalanine or tryptophan. The order of the fields is J gene, V gene, D gene, clone size, CDR3 DNA, CDR3 protein. A D gene is named only where the DNA matches it firmly. A row's size may be missing; if present it is once, few, many or a size class.

TRBJ2-1 | TRBV10-3 | . | few | TGTGCCATCAGTGAGTCTGGGGAGCAGTTCTTC | CAISESGEQFF
TRBJ2-7 | TRBV28 | TRBD2 | few | TGTGCCAGCAGCTTCGCGGGGAGGGAACTACCCTACGAGCAGTACTTC | CASSFAGRELPYEQYF
TRBJ2-1 | TRBV4-1 | . | . | TGCGCCAGCAGCTTGTCCCGGAATGAGCAGTTCTTC | CASSLSRNEQFF
TRBJ2-7 | TRBV7-9 | . | few | TGTGCCAGCAGTGCTGACGGTATCACCTACGAGCAGTACTTC | CASSADGITYEQYF
TRBJ2-2 | TRBV29-1 | . | . | TGCAGCGCCTATTTTAGCACCGGGGAGCTGTTTTTT | CSAYFSTGELFF
TRBJ2-2 | TRBV7-8 | TRBD2 | . | TGTGCCAGCAGCTTGATCCCGGGACTAGCGGGAGGGCACGCTAACACCGGGGAGCTGTTTTTT | CASSLIPGLAGGHANTGELFF
TRBJ2-7 | TRBV27 | TRBD1 | . | TGTGCCAGCAGTTCGGGACAGGGGGGTGAGCAGTACTTC | CASSSGQGGEQYF
TRBJ2-1 | TRBV10-2 | . | once | TGCGCCACTAAAGACCTGAGCTCCTACAATGAGCAGTTCTTC | CATKDLSSYNEQFF
TRBJ2-4 | TRBV19 | . | . | TGTGCCAGTAGTCCCTCGGGCAAAAACATTCAGTACTTC | CASSPSGKNIQYF
TRBJ2-1 | TRBV5-1 | TRBD2 | . | TGCGCCAGCAGCACAGGACTAGCGGGAGAGTTTGCCTACAATGAGCAGTTCTTC | CASSTGLAGEFAYNEQFF
TRBJ1-2 | TRBV29-1 | TRBD1 | . | TGCAGCGTTGTGGGACCCCTAAACCCCAGACAGGGGTTAGGCTACACCTTC | CSVVGPLNPRQGLGYTF
TRBJ2-1 | TRBV15 | TRBD2 | . | TGTGCCACCAGCAGAGAGGGCGGGAGTCAGTTCTTC | CATSREGGSQFF
TRBJ1-2 | TRBV6-6 | . | . | TGTGCCAGCAGCTCAGGGAACTATGGCTACACCTTC | CASSSGNYGYTF
TRBJ2-1 | TRBV14 | . | few | TGTGCCAGCAGCCAAGTCGCCTACTCCTACAATGAGCAGTTCTTC | CASSQVAYSYNEQFF
TRBJ2-3 | TRBV4-1 | . | once | TGCGCCAGCAGCCCCCGTATTGGGAGTGGTGATACGCAGTATTTT | CASSPRIGSGDTQYF
TRBJ2-3 | TRBV29-1 | TRBD1 | few | TGCAGCGTTGAAGGACAGGGAGCAGATACGCAGTATTTT | CSVEGQGADTQYF
TRBJ2-7 | TRBV27 | . | . | TGTGCCAGCGGTACCTCCTACGAGCAGTACTTC | CASGTSYEQYF
TRBJ2-3 | TRBV7-9 | TRBD1 | . | TGTGCCAGCAGCCCCAGACAGGGGGGCACAGATACGCAGTATTTT | CASSPRQGGTDTQYF
TRBJ1-2 | TRBV29-1 | . | few | TGCAGCGTTGAAAAGACAAGCTATGGCTACACCTTC | CSVEKTSYGYTF
TRBJ1-1 | TRBV14 | TRBD1 | . | TGTGCCAGCAGCCCAGACAGGGGTTTGGAGGGGACTGAAGCTTTCTTT | CASSPDRGLEGTEAFF
TRBJ2-5 | TRBV28 | . | . | TGTGCCAGCAGTGGAGACAGCCGAGAGACCCAGTACTTC | CASSGDSRETQYF
TRBJ2-3 | TRBV14 | . | few | TGTGCCAGCAGCCAAGAAAGGGTGGGAGATACGCAGTATTTT | CASSQERVGDTQYF
TRBJ2-7 | TRBV13 | . | . | TGTGCCCGAGGGGGGCCCGGGGGGCAGTACTTC | CARGGPGGQYF
TRBJ1-2 | TRBV6-5 | . | . | TGTGCCAGCAGTTACTCCAGACAGGACGGCTACACCTTC | CASSYSRQDGYTF
TRBJ2-1 | TRBV6-5 | . | . | TGTGCCAGCAGCCGGGACACCCAATACAATGAGCAGTTCTTC | CASSRDTQYNEQFF
TRBJ2-1 | TRBV29-1 | TRBD2 | few | TGCAGCGTGGGACTAGCGGGAGTCTTAGGTGAGCAGTTCTTC | CSVGLAGVLGEQFF
TRBJ1-4 | TRBV5-1 | . | . | TGCGCCAGCAGCCCCGACAGAATTAATGAAAAACTGTTTTTT | CASSPDRINEKLFF
TRBJ2-3 | TRBV5-1 | . | . | TGCGCCAGCAGCTTGGTGGATACAGATACGCAGTATTTT | CASSLVDTDTQYF
TRBJ2-1 | TRBV7-9 | . | . | TGTGCCAGCAGGCTAGGGGGCAATGAGCAGTTCTTC | CASRLGGNEQFF
TRBJ2-7 | TRBV19 | . | few | TGTGCCAGTAGTACCCGGGACCAGCAGTACTTC | CASSTRDQQYF
TRBJ2-5 | TRBV7-8 | . | . | TGTGCCAGCAGCTTAGCGGAAAACCAGTACTTC | CASSLAENQYF
TRBJ2-1 | TRBV7-9 | TRBD2 | . | TGTGCCAGCAGCCAACCTAGAGGACTAGCCCCGGCCAATGAGCAGTTCTTC | CASSQPRGLAPANEQFF
TRBJ2-7 | TRBV7-8 | . | . | TGTGCCAGCAGCTTAATTGGTCAGGGGTTTACCTTCGAGCAGTACTTC | CASSLIGQGFTFEQYF
TRBJ2-5 | TRBV6-6 | . | . | TGTGCCACAGGGCGCGGAGAGACCCAGTACTTC | CATGRGETQYF
TRBJ2-7 | TRBV4-1 | TRBD1 | once | TGCGCCAGCAGCCCAGGACAGGGTTCCTACGAGCAGTACTTC | CASSPGQGSYEQYF
TRBJ2-7 | TRBV28 | . | . | TGTGCCAGCAGTTTTGTTCCCGACTCGTCCTACGAGCAGTACTTC | CASSFVPDSSYEQYF
TRBJ1-1 | TRBV14 | . | few | TGTGCCAGCAGCCAAGACGTTACTTTCTTT | CASSQDVTFF
TRBJ2-7 | TRBV6-6 | . | . | TGTGCCAGCAGTTTTCCAGGGAGCTACGAGCAGTACTTC | CASSFPGSYEQYF
TRBJ1-5 | TRBV2 | . | . | TGTGCCAGCAGTGAATACGGTCAGTGGGAGAATAGCAATCAGCCCCAGCATTTT | CASSEYGQWENSNQPQHF
TRBJ2-3 | TRBV5-1 | . | few | TGCGCCAGCAGCCCCGAAAGGGTGGACACAGATACGCAGTATTTT | CASSPERVDTDTQYF
TRBJ2-4 | TRBV29-1 | . | . | TGCAGCGTTGTAGCCAAAAACATTCAGTACTTC | CSVVAKNIQYF
TRBJ2-1 | TRBV27 | . | . | TGTGCCAGCAGTTTCGGTCTAGCTGTCTCCCCCAATGAGCAGTTCTTC | CASSFGLAVSPNEQFF
TRBJ2-2 | TRBV15 | . | . | TGTGCCACCGCCTCCAAACTCACCGGGGAGCTGTTTTTT | CATASKLTGELFF
TRBJ2-1 | TRBV7-6 | TRBD1 | . | TGTGCCAGCAGCCGCGCTGACAGGGGCTGGAATGAGCAGTTCTTC | CASSRADRGWNEQFF
TRBJ2-3 | TRBV7-8 | . | . | TGTGCCAGCCAGGCAGATACGCAGTATTTT | CASQADTQYF
TRBJ2-1 | TRBV27 | . | once | TGTGCCAGCAGTTTATCTGACAATGAGCAGTTCTTC | CASSLSDNEQFF
TRBJ2-3 | TRBV9 | TRBD2 | . | TGTGCCAGCAGCGTAAGAGCTAGCGGGAGTTCAGATACGCAGTATTTT | CASSVRASGSSDTQYF
TRBJ1-1 | TRBV14 | . | few | TGTGCCAGCAGCCAAGAGGCGCGGGTCACTGAAGCTTTCTTT | CASSQEARVTEAFF
TRBJ1-5 | TRBV28 | TRBD1 | . | TGTGCCAGCAGGCCCCCGCAGGGGGCTTATCAGCCCCAGCATTTT | CASRPPQGAYQPQHF
TRBJ2-5 | TRBV5-6 | TRBD1 | . | TGTGCCAGCAGAGCTGACCGGGACAGGGAGCAAGAGACCCAGTACTTC | CASRADRDREQETQYF